These 24 T cell receptor beta chains originate from one sample sequenced in a study of blood T cell repertoires in COVID-19. Measured with immunoSEQ multiplex PCR; TCRdb has only the in-frame clones, and not every one. The sample consists of 200,000 to 300,000 clones, under 90% of them appearing once. The sample consisted of peripheral blood. Receptors were obtained from a man aged 60 to 69 with acute or convalescent COVID-19.

The J gene is TRBJ1-1, the V gene TRBV18, with 7 bases fitting TRBD1. The trim removed 1 base at V and 1 base at J, leaving 9 bases unmatched. Looked up from germline, CDR1 is KGHSH and CDR2 is LQKENI. The CDR3 runs 17 residues. The CDR3 here is CASSPLEGAQRNTEAFF. The CDR3 DNA is TGTGCCAGCTCACCACTGGAGGGGGCGCAGAGGAACACTGAAGCTTTCTTT. Full variable domain (rest looked up from reference TRBV18 and TRBJ1-1): NAGVMQNPRHLVRRRGQEARLRCSPMKGHSHVYWYRQLPEEGLKFMVYLQKENIIDESGMPKERFSAEFPKEGPSILRIQQVVRGDSAAYFCASSPLEGAQRNTEAFFGQGTRLTVV.

Only a few counts were recorded for this clone. Other DNA sequences in this specimen translate into the identical CDR3. This rearrangement joins TRBV14 to TRBJ1-3; 8 bases are a match to TRBD1. Losses at the gene ends were 4 bases for V and 4 bases for J; bases not matched to a gene: 0. The CDR3 has 13 residues. Germline CDR1 is SGHDN and CDR2 is FVKESK. This CDR3 reads CASSRTGGNTIYF. For the CDR3, the DNA is TGTGCCAGCAGCCGGACAGGGGGAAACACCATATATTTT.

As DNA, the CDR3 is TGTGCAAGTCGCCGGGGGACAGTCACCGGGGAGCTGTTTTTT. Translation: CASRRGTVTGELFF. V gene TRBV12-2 combines with J gene TRBJ2-2; whether TRBD1, the table's D call, matches the DNA was not checked. TRBV12-2 is a listed pseudogene. The CDR3 is made up of 14 amino acids.

This chain uses TRBV6-5 with TRBJ2-7; D unclear. The CDR3 runs to 13 residues. V was trimmed by 5 bases and J by 1 base, leaving 9 bases between them. CDR1 MNHEY and CDR2 SVGAGI come from the germline V gene. The CDR3: CASSRGSSYEQYF. The CDR3 DNA reads as TGTGCCAGCAGTCGCGGATCTTCCTACGAGCAGTACTTC.

The chain combines TRBV6-6 with TRBJ2-5; D gene unclear. The CDR3 runs 16 residues. Trimming shortened V by 5 bases and J by 1 base, and 17 bases separated the two germline ends. Germline V gene lookup returns CDR1 MNHNY and CDR2 SVGAGI (reference sequence). In DNA, the CDR3 is TGTGCCAGCAGTAACCTAAAGCGACGACTCCAAGAGACCCAGTACTTC. Translated: CASSNLKRRLQETQYF.

The chain employs TRBV6-5 and TRBJ2-5, with 12 bases lining up with TRBD2. From germline, CDR1 is MNHEY and CDR2 SVGAGI. V gave up 4 bases and J gave up 5 bases; unmatched junction bases: 8. The CDR3 length is 16 residues. The DNA for the CDR3 is TGTGCCAGCAGTTTTCGACTAGCGGGAGTCTCTGAGACCCAGTACTTC. This codes for CASSFRLAGVSETQYF.

The chain combines TRBV6-5 with TRBJ2-7, with no clear D. V gave up 0 bases and J gave up 0 bases, with 12 bases separating them. From germline, CDR1 is MNHEY and CDR2 SVGAGI. The CDR3 runs to 16 residues. The CDR3 region has the DNA TGTGCCAGCAGTTACTCGCGGATTTTAAGCTCCTACGAGCAGTACTTC. Encoded protein: CASSYSRILSSYEQYF.

This chain connects TRBV19 to TRBJ1-1; maybe TRBD1 (6 bases). The CDR3 totals 15 residues. The V end lost 6 bases, the J end lost 1 base, and 15 bases lay between the germline ends. CDR1 is LNHDA and CDR2 is SQIVND in the germline V gene (reference sequence). This CDR3 is CASSRGARWNTEAFF. DNA for the CDR3: TGTGCCAGTAGCCGGGGGGCCAGGTGGAACACTGAAGCTTTCTTT.

The CDR3: CSASRQPNTEAFF. The CDR3 region has the DNA TGCAGTGCTAGTCGACAGCCGAACACTGAAGCTTTCTTT. The chain carries TRBV20-1 and TRBJ1-1; D might be TRBD1 (5 bases). CDR1 is DFQATT, CDR2 SNEGSKA, per germline (reference sequence). Between the trimmed V and J ends, which lost 3 bases and 1 base, there was a span of 9 bases. The CDR3 is 13 residues long.

This clone was found a few times. CDR3 loop: CASSSGGYEQYF. For the CDR3, the DNA is TGTGCCAGCAGTTCGGGGGGCTACGAGCAGTACTTC. The gene calls are TRBV12-3 or TRBV12-4 and TRBJ2-7; 7 bases are a match to TRBD2. The J segment lost 3 bases and the V segment lost 4 bases, leaving 0 bases of the junction unmatched. The CDR3 consists of 12 residues.

J is TRBJ2-2 and V is TRBV7-2; tentatively, D is TRBD1 (5 bases). This CDR3 comprises 13 residues. Germline CDR1 reads SGHTA; CDR2 reads FQGNSA. The V end lost 5 bases, the J end lost 7 bases, and 11 bases lay between the germline ends. CDR3 amino acids: CASSLWTSGELFF. The CDR3 DNA reads as TGTGCCAGCAGCCTATGGACAAGCGGGGAGCTGTTTTTT.

The CDR3: CASSIDRVMNTEAFF. For the CDR3, the DNA is TGTGCCAGTAGTATAGATCGAGTCATGAACACTGAAGCTTTCTTT. The rearrangement links TRBV19 to TRBJ1-1; D remains ambiguous. Germline V gene sequence: CDR1 LNHDA, CDR2 SQIVND (reference sequence). Trimming left V 0 bases short and J 0 bases short, with 8 bases between. This CDR3 has 15 residues.

In this sample, this clone turned up once. The rearrangement links TRBV21-1 to TRBJ2-5; the table's D call, TRBD1, was not checked against the DNA. TRBV21-1 is a pseudogene locus. CDR3 length: 17 residues. CDR3 bases: TGTGCCAGCAGCAAAGTGGTCGACAGGGCCCTCCAAGAGACCCAGTACTTC. It encodes CASSKVVDRALQETQYF.

The chain uses TRBV19 and TRBJ2-5; 8 bases are shared with TRBD1. Germline assignment: CDR1 LNHDA and CDR2 SQIVND (reference sequence). Trimming removed 1 base from V and 4 bases from J; junction bases left unmatched: 5. CDR3 size: 15 residues. CDR3 nucleotides: TGTGCCAGTAGTATAGCTCAACAGGGGGGAGAGACCCAGTACTTC. The encoded protein is CASSIAQQGGETQYF.

The rearrangement joins TRBV7-3 to TRBJ1-5, with D tentatively TRBD1 (6 bases). The V end lost 8 bases, the J end lost 8 bases, and 16 bases lay between the germline ends. Germline loops: CDR1 SGHTA, CDR2 FQGTGA. The CDR3 is made up of 13 amino acids. CDR3 sequence reads: CASFRGAEEPQHF. CDR3 DNA sequence: TGTGCCAGCTTCCGGGGGGCCGAGGAGCCCCAGCATTTT.

V usage is TRBV18 and J usage is TRBJ2-3; 11 bases align to TRBD1. The CDR3 contains 15 residues. V trimming: 3 bases; J trimming: 4 bases; junction bases outside the gene matches: 3. Germline V gene lookup returns CDR1 KGHSH and CDR2 LQKENI. CDR3 sequence (DNA): TGTGCCAGCTCACCCGGACAGGGGGCAGCAGATACGCAGTATTTT. Encoded protein: CASSPGQGAADTQYF.

Of note for this clone: At one end, the junction sequence differs from germline, possibly due to a read error. The chain links TRBV7-7 to TRBJ2-7; 10 bases are shared with TRBD1. The CDR3 length is 17 residues. Germline V gene sequence: CDR1 SSHAT, CDR2 FNYEAQ (reference sequence). The CDR3 DNA sequence: TGTGCTAGCAGCTTCGTCTGGCGGGACAGGGGAACCTACGAGCAGTACTTC. This translates into CASSFVWRDRGTYEQYF. The complete variable domain, with remaining parts taken from reference TRBV7-7 and TRBJ2-7, reads GAGVSQSPRYKVTKRGQDVTLRCDPISSHATLYWYQQALGQGPEFLTYFNYEAQPDKSGLPSDRFSAERPEGSISTLTIQRTEQRDSAMYRCASSFVWRDRGTYEQYFGPGTRLTVT.

The chain carries TRBV5-4 and TRBJ1-1; 7 bases are shared with TRBD1. CDR1 is SGHNT and CDR2 is YYREEE in the germline V gene (reference sequence). This CDR3 has 14 residues. Germline trimming cut 6 bases from V and 7 bases from J; bases unmatched to any gene: 12. CDR3 amino acids: CASTKNRDRSEAFF. CDR3 nucleotide sequence: TGTGCCAGCACCAAAAACCGGGACAGAAGTGAAGCTTTCTTT.

The V gene is TRBV14, the J gene TRBJ2-4, with a tentative D call TRBD1 (5 bases). CDR3 length equals 16 residues. Per the germline V gene, CDR1 is SGHDN and CDR2 is FVKESK. Trimming removed 1 base at V and 3 bases at J, with 13 bases between. CDR3 DNA: TGTGCCAGCAGCCAAGGAGCAGGGTTCGGCAAAAACATTCAGTACTTC. As protein: CASSQGAGFGKNIQYF. The full variable domain, rest sourced from reference TRBV14 and TRBJ2-4, is EAGVTQFPSHSVIEKGQTVTLRCDPISGHDNLYWYRRVMGKEIKFLLHFVKESKQDESGMPNNRFLAERTGGTYSTLKVQPAELEDSGVYFCASSQGAGFGKNIQYFGAGTRLSVL.

Concerning this clone itself: Other DNA sequences of this sample code for an identical CDR3. This rearrangement joins TRBV28 to TRBJ2-1, with 12 bases identical to TRBD2. The CDR3 covers 16 residues. V lost 5 bases, J lost 1 base, and 3 bases stayed unmatched. Per germline, CDR1 MDHEN and CDR2 SYDVKM. CDR3 amino acids: CASSETSGSSYNEQFF. CDR3 DNA sequence: TGTGCCAGCAGTGAGACTAGCGGGAGTTCCTACAATGAGCAGTTCTTC.

The chain uses TRBV4-2 and TRBJ1-2; 7 bases align to TRBD1. This CDR3 spans 14 amino acids. J was trimmed by 8 bases and V by 1 base; bases with no gene match: 7. The germline gives CDR1 LGHNA, CDR2 YNFKEQ. The CDR3 region has the DNA TGTGCCAGCAGCCAAGGCGACAGGGTGGACGGCTACACCTTC. Amino acids: CASSQGDRVDGYTF.

DNA of the CDR3: TGCGCCAGCAGCGAGGGGGTGAATAATTCACCCCTCCACTTT. Protein: CASSEGVNNSPLHF. This chain connects TRBV5-1 to TRBJ1-6; TRBD1 might be the D (6 bases). This CDR3 is 14 amino acids long. The ends were cut back, 4 bases at V and 5 bases at J, with 10 bases in the middle. Germline assignment: CDR1 SGHRS and CDR2 YFSETQ.

The chain links TRBV5-1 to TRBJ1-1; the match to TRBD1 covers 8 bases. Losses at the gene ends were 4 bases for V and 1 base for J; bases not matched to a gene: 6. This CDR3 has 15 amino acids. The V gene's germline CDR1 is SGHRS and CDR2 YFSETQ. CDR3 in amino acids: CASSRDRIQNTEAFF. The CDR3 DNA reads as TGCGCCAGCAGCCGGGACAGGATCCAGAACACTGAAGCTTTCTTT.

The genes are TRBV7-6 and TRBJ2-2, with D possibly matching TRBD2 (6 bases). Trimming pared 5 bases from V and 0 bases from J, leaving 13 bases between. The CDR3 is made up of 16 amino acids. Germline V lookup: CDR1 SGHVS, CDR2 FNYEAQ. CDR3 bases: TGTGCCAGCAGCCCTCGACTAGATGCGAACACCGGGGAGCTGTTTTTT. This encodes CASSPRLDANTGELFF.